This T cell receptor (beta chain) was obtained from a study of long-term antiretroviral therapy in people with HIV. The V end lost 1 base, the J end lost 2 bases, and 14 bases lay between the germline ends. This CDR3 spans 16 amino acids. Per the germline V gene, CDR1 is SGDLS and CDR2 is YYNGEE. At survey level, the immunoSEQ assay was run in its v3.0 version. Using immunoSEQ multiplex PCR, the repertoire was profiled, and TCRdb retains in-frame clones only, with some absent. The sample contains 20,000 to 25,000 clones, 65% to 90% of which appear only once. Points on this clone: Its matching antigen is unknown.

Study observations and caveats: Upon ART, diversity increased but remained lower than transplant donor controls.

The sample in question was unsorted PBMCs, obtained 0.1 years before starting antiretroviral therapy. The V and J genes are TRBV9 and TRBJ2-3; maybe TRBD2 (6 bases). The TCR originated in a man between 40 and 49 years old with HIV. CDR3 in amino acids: CASSVPVGGNTDTQYF. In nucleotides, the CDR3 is TGTGCCAGCAGCGTACCGGTGGGGGGTAACACAGATACGCAGTATTTT.